This T cell receptor beta chain was profiled in a study of blood T cell repertoires in COVID-19. In the study overall: Nucleic acid was either cDNA or gDNA, and it came from T cells, B-cell-depleted T cells, or PBMCs.

Original processing methods: Cell counts per sample came from amplifying reference gene primers. Using immunoSEQ multiplex PCR, the repertoire was profiled, and TCRdb retains in-frame clones only, with some absent. That table furnishes V, J and clone size, whereas the DNA furnished D and trimming. The table lists about 160,000 clones, roughly 79% of them singletons. The specimen sequenced was peripheral blood. This clonotype was obtained from a woman older than 75 with acute or convalescent COVID-19.

The CDR3 here is CAVRVGGQRNSPLHF. In nucleotides, the CDR3 is TGTGCCGTCAGGGTGGGTGGACAGCGAAATTCACCCCTCCACTTT. The V call is TRBV19, the J call TRBJ1-6; perhaps TRBD1 as D (6 bases). V was pared by 11 bases and J by 7 bases, with 21 bases between. CDR1 is LNHDA, CDR2 SQIVND, per germline (reference sequence). The CDR3 totals 15 residues. The full variable domain, completed using reference TRBV19 and TRBJ1-6, is DGGITQSPKYLFRKEGQNVTLSCEQNLNHDAMYWYRQDPGQGLRLIYYSQIVNDFQKGDIAEGYSVSREKKESFPLTVTSAQKNPTAFYLCAVRVGGQRNSPLHFGNGTRLTVT.